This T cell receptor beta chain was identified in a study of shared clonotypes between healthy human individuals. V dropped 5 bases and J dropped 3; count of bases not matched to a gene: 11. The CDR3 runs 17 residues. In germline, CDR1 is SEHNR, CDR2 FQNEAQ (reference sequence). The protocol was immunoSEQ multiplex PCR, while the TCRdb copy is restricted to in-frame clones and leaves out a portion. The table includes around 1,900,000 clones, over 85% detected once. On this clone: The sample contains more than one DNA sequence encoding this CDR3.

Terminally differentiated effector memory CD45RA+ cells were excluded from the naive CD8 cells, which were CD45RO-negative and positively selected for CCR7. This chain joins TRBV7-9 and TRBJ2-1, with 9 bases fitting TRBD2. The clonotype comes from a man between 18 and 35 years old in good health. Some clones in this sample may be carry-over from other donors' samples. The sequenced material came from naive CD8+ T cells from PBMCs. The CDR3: CASSPRGGTSSYNEQFF. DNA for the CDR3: TGTGCCAGCAGCCCCCGAGGAGGGACTAGCAGCTACAATGAGCAGTTCTTC.